The 14 T cell receptor beta chains reported below all come from one sample, sequenced in a study of cytomegalovirus exposure and HLA in healthy donors. The assay was immunoSEQ multiplex PCR, and TCRdb's table has in-frame clones only and misses some. The sample includes about 76,000 clones, roughly 92% seen only once; the top ten take 0.5% to 0.65%. Specimen: PBMCs. These receptors originate from a young woman in good health and CMV-seronegative.

J is TRBJ2-5 and V is TRBV7-9, with D tentatively TRBD1 (5 bases). V dropped 1 base and J dropped 2 bases, with 11 bases sitting between them. The CDR3 is 15 residues long. Germline-derived CDR1 and CDR2 are SEHNR and FQNEAQ (reference sequence). CDR3: CASSLGGLTQETQYF. The CDR3 DNA is TGTGCCAGCAGCTTAGGGGGCTTAACTCAAGAGACCCAGTACTTC.

The chain links TRBV4-2 to TRBJ2-7; 9 bases map to TRBD2. Germline CDR1 is LGHNA and CDR2 is YNFKEQ. The J segment lost 6 bases and the V segment lost 0 bases, leaving 6 bases of the junction unmatched. The CDR3 is 15 amino acids. CDR3 loop: CASSQDRGGAREQYF. CDR3 nucleotide sequence: TGTGCCAGCAGCCAAGATCGCGGGGGGGCGCGCGAGCAGTACTTC.

This clone showed up just a few times. This chain uses TRBV5-5 with TRBJ1-2; D is unclear. From germline, CDR1 is SGHKS and CDR2 YYEKEE (reference sequence). There are 16 residues in the CDR3. V lost 1 base, J lost 4 bases, and 17 bases lay in between. CDR3: CASSLTAGMGIYGYTF. CDR3 sequence (DNA): TGTGCCAGCAGCTTGACGGCGGGCATGGGCATCTATGGCTACACCTTC.

The rearrangement uses TRBV9 and TRBJ2-1, with 7 bases fitting TRBD2. Trimming cost V 5 bases and J 2 bases; bases outside gene matches: 4. This CDR3 is built from 14 residues. CDR1 is SGDLS, CDR2 YYNGEE, per germline. The CDR3 sequence: CASRGGGTYNEQFF. DNA of the CDR3: TGTGCCAGCAGGGGGGGAGGGACCTACAATGAGCAGTTCTTC.

This chain uses TRBV7-6 with TRBJ1-1, with D unclear. The CDR3 runs to 17 residues. The V gene lost 5 bases and the J gene lost 0 bases, with 19 bases spanning the gap. Looked up from germline, CDR1 is SGHVS and CDR2 is FNYEAQ. The CDR3 sequence is CASSQARGREMNTEAFF. In DNA, the CDR3 is TGTGCCAGCAGCCAAGCCCGAGGCCGGGAGATGAACACTGAAGCTTTCTTT.

This clone was recorded once. In nucleotides, the CDR3 is TGTGCCATCTTGATAGAAGAGACCCAGTACTTC. Translated, it gives CAILIEETQYF. The chain recombines TRBV6-1 with TRBJ2-5; D not resolved. The V gene's germline CDR1 is MNHNS and CDR2 SASEGT. V lost 10 bases to trimming and J lost 3 bases, with 9 bases between them. This CDR3 is 11 amino acids long.

The chain combines TRBV5-1 with TRBJ1-6; TRBD1 agrees at 10 bases. The germline CDR1 and CDR2 sequences are SGHRS and YFSETQ. Unmatched junction bases numbered 11, after V lost 4 bases and J lost 13 bases. This CDR3 region has 15 residues. The CDR3 nucleotides read TGCGCCAGCAGCCTTGGTGGGACAGGGGTCCTGCCCCTCCACTTT. This gives the protein CASSLGGTGVLPLHF.

The chain couples TRBV5-1 to TRBJ1-3; 9 positions match TRBD1. CDR1 SGHRS and CDR2 YFSETQ come from the germline V gene. The CDR3 contains 17 residues. The V and J ends lost 5 bases and 0 bases, in that order; junction bases with no gene match: 9. Written as DNA, the CDR3 is TGCGCCAGCAGTTATGGGACAGGGCCGTCCTCTGGAAACACCATATATTTT. Translating gives CASSYGTGPSSGNTIYF.

In DNA, the CDR3 is TGTGCCAGCAGCCCGTGGACAGCTTACAATGAGCAGTTCTTC. This sequence encodes CASSPWTAYNEQFF. The chain is built from TRBV7-2 and TRBJ2-1; D is perhaps TRBD1 (6 bases). CDR1 is SGHTA and CDR2 is FQGNSA in the germline V gene. There are 14 residues in the CDR3. V was trimmed by 5 bases and J by 4 bases, leaving 12 bases between them.

The rearrangement joins TRBV6-1 to TRBJ2-7; no firm D call. Trimming shortened V by 7 bases and J by 7 bases, and 14 bases separated the two germline ends. The length of the CDR3 is 12 residues. Germline-derived CDR1 and CDR2 are MNHNS and SASEGT. CDR3: CASTPRVWEQYF. The CDR3 DNA reads TGTGCCAGCACCCCACGGGTTTGGGAGCAGTACTTC.

The genes are TRBV6-1 and TRBJ1-2; D might be TRBD1 (6 bases). The CDR3 is made up of 13 amino acids. Trimming stripped 6 bases from V and 8 bases from J, with 16 bases between. Germline V CDR1 and CDR2: MNHNS, SASEGT. CDR3 DNA: TGTGCCAGCAGGGTACAGGGTAGGGCCGGCTACACCTTC. Translated, it gives CASRVQGRAGYTF.

This chain connects TRBV7-9 to TRBJ1-2; D perhaps matches TRBD1 (5 bases). Looked up from germline, CDR1 is SEHNR and CDR2 is FQNEAQ (reference sequence). The CDR3 contains 16 residues. V dropped 4 bases and J dropped 0 bases, with 15 bases sitting between them. The CDR3 sequence is CASSWGPGISNYGYTF. The CDR3, as DNA: TGTGCCAGCAGCTGGGGCCCAGGAATCTCTAACTATGGCTACACCTTC.

This clone was counted a single time. V gene TRBV27 combines with J gene TRBJ2-1; a weak D match, TRBD2 (5 bases). V dropped 6 bases and J dropped 7 bases, with 10 bases sitting between them. The CDR3 extends over 12 amino acids. Germline lookup yields CDR1 MNHEY and CDR2 SMNVEV (reference sequence). The CDR3 sequence: CASSTGKNEQFF. The CDR3 DNA is TGTGCCAGCAGCACGGGGAAGAATGAGCAGTTCTTC.

This chain connects TRBV5-1 to TRBJ1-1; D is perhaps TRBD1 (6 bases). This CDR3 comprises 14 residues. Deletions cut 6 bases from V and 3 bases from J, with 15 bases between. The V gene's germline CDR1 is SGHRS and CDR2 YFSETQ. This CDR3 is CASKDSLRDTEAFF. CDR3 nucleotides: TGCGCCAGCAAGGACAGTCTCAGGGACACTGAAGCTTTCTTT.